A single sample is the source of the 10 T cell receptor beta chains below, sequenced in a study of T-cell memory formation after mild COVID-19. One entry per CDR3 protein results from TCRdb running MiXCR on the 5' RACE reads. The sample lists some 410,000 distinct CDR3 sequences, about 25% occurring once. What was sequenced was PBMCs or a T cell subset sorted from them (not recorded which). The origin of the receptors is an adult woman who had mild COVID-19 (a few samples of this study predate the infection). Cell type and time point are not known.

This clonotype was seen a handful of times. The V call is TRBV5-1, the J call TRBJ1-1; D is undetermined. This CDR3 has 17 amino acids. The V gene's germline CDR1 is SGHRS and CDR2 YFSETQ. Deletions cut 0 bases from V and 0 bases from J, with 15 bases between. The CDR3 spells CASSLGRSLPMNTEAFF. The CDR3 nucleotides are TGCGCCAGCAGCTTGGGCCGAAGTCTACCCATGAACACTGAAGCTTTCTTT.

V and J are TRBV5-1 and TRBJ1-4; TRBD1 aligns across 7 bases. The CDR3 is made up of 16 amino acids. V shed 3 bases and J 6 bases; nucleotides not matched to a gene: 11. In germline, CDR1 is SGHRS, CDR2 YFSETQ. The CDR3 protein is CASSWGQPTRDEKLFF. CDR3 nucleotides: TGCGCCAGCAGCTGGGGACAGCCAACGAGGGATGAAAAACTGTTTTTT.

This clonotype has a handful of counts. The chain is built from TRBV7-6 and TRBJ2-2, with D uncertain. CDR3 length: 14 amino acids. V was cut by 3 bases and J by 3 bases, with 8 bases left in between. The V gene's germline CDR1 is SGHVS and CDR2 FNYEAQ. The CDR3 nucleotides are TGTGCCAGCAGCTTGATCGGCTACACCGGGGAGCTGTTTTTT. This codes for CASSLIGYTGELFF.

This clonotype was picked up a small number of times. This chain links TRBV12-3 or TRBV12-4 with TRBJ1-1; 8 nucleotides align to TRBD1. J gave up 5 bases and V 5 bases, and 10 bases lay outside the gene matches. The CDR3 is 15 amino acids. DNA for the CDR3: TGTGCCAGCAGTCGACCGGGACAGGTGGGAACTGAAGCTTTCTTT. Amino acids: CASSRPGQVGTEAFF.

The chain employs TRBV29-1 and TRBJ2-2; tentatively, D is TRBD1 (6 bases). In germline, CDR1 is SQVTM, CDR2 ANQGSEA. The CDR3 is made up of 13 amino acids. Trimming shortened V by 3 bases and J by 1 base, and 6 bases separated the two germline ends. Written as DNA, the CDR3 is TGCAGCGTTGAGGGACAGAACACCGGGGAGCTGTTTTTT. This sequence encodes CSVEGQNTGELFF.

This clonotype was counted a few times. The chain recombines TRBV4-1 with TRBJ2-5; TRBD2 matches 7 bases. CDR3 length: 13 residues. Trimming took 3 bases from V and 8 from J; bases not matched to a gene: 6. Per the germline V gene, CDR1 is MGHRA and CDR2 is YSYEKL. DNA for the CDR3: TGCGCCAGCAGCCAGGCACTAGCGTTCACCCAGTACTTC. Translating gives CASSQALAFTQYF.

This clonotype appeared a few times. The chain links TRBV4-1 to TRBJ2-5; 7 bases fit TRBD2. CDR1 is MGHRA, CDR2 YSYEKL, per germline. The V gene end was trimmed by 0 bases and the J gene end by 7 bases; junction bases not matched to a gene: 23. This CDR3 is 20 amino acids long. CDR3 DNA: TGCGCCAGCAGCCAAGATGTTTCCGCCGGGGGGACTGCAACTAAGCGGACCCAGTACTTC. Its translation is CASSQDVSAGGTATKRTQYF.

This clonotype has just a few counts. CDR3 bases: TGCAGTGCTAGATCATTGGCTAGCGGGGGGTTCGGCCAAGAGACCCAGTACTTC. Translating it yields CSARSLASGGFGQETQYF. J is TRBJ2-5 and V is TRBV20-1; the match to TRBD2 covers 11 bases. V trimming: 2 bases; J trimming: 1 base; junction bases outside the gene matches: 12. The germline gives CDR1 DFQATT, CDR2 SNEGSKA (reference sequence). The CDR3 consists of 18 residues.

This clonotype showed up just a few times. The chain recombines TRBV20-1 with TRBJ2-7, with unresolved D. From germline, CDR1 is DFQATT and CDR2 SNEGSKA (reference sequence). CDR3 length: 12 amino acids. The CDR3 spells CSAEESTYEQYF. Written as DNA, the CDR3 is TGCAGCGCCGAGGAATCAACCTACGAGCAGTACTTC.

This chain uses TRBV5-4 with TRBJ2-6; 7 nucleotides line up with TRBD1. The length of the CDR3 is 16 residues. V dropped 4 bases and J dropped 2; count of bases not matched to a gene: 6. Germline V lookup: CDR1 SGHNT, CDR2 YYREEE (reference sequence). The CDR3 DNA reads as TGTGCCAGCAGCCCCGCTGACAGGGCTGGGGCCAACGTCCTGACTTTC. This sequence encodes CASSPADRAGANVLTF.